Listed here are 23 T cell receptor beta chains from one sample, sequenced in a study of brain T cells in children with intractable seizures. The repertoire was sequenced with immunoSEQ multiplex PCR; TCRdb's copy has only in-frame clones and lacks some. Of about 5,200 clones listed, about 91% are singletons. Surgery cases with the highest brain T cell transcript signatures were chosen for sequencing. The sequencing used resected brain tissue, collected at surgery. The receptors stem from a boy in the first two years of life with focal cortical dysplasia and intractable seizures.

The V and J genes are TRBV4-2 and TRBJ2-3; 10 nucleotides agree with TRBD2. V lost 4 bases to trimming and J lost 0 bases; unmatched junction nucleotides: 7. CDR1 is LGHNA and CDR2 is YNFKEQ in the germline V gene. This CDR3 has 17 amino acids. The CDR3 sequence: CASSRLAGASSTDTQYF. DNA of the CDR3: TGTGCCAGCAGCCGGCTAGCGGGGGCCTCTAGCACAGATACGCAGTATTTT.

This sequence joins TRBV24-1 and TRBJ2-1, with 8 bases identical to TRBD1. The CDR3 is 17 residues long. V gave up 3 bases and J gave up 0 bases; unmatched junction bases: 6. Per the germline V gene, CDR1 is KGHDR and CDR2 is SFDVKD. CDR3 nucleotide sequence: TGTGCCACCAGTGATCACAAAGGACAGGGCTCCTACAATGAGCAGTTCTTC. Protein: CATSDHKGQGSYNEQFF.

The chain employs TRBV2 and TRBJ1-4; unclear D gene. CDR1 and CDR2 (germline): SNHLY, FYNNEI. This CDR3 contains 13 residues. V was clipped by 6 bases and J by 4 bases, with 9 bases between them. The CDR3 protein is CASRGGSNEKLFF. CDR3 sequence (DNA): TGTGCCAGCAGGGGTGGGAGTAATGAAAAACTGTTTTTT.

This chain links TRBV27 with TRBJ2-3, with 11 nucleotides matching TRBD2. The V gene's germline CDR1 is MNHEY and CDR2 SMNVEV (reference sequence). After removal of 3 bases from V and 0 bases from J, the junction contained 8 bases not matched to a gene. This CDR3 spans 18 amino acids. The CDR3 coding sequence is TGTGCCAGCAGTTTTACTAGCGGGAGAGGCACGAGCACAGATACGCAGTATTTT. It is translated as CASSFTSGRGTSTDTQYF.

The chain joins TRBV4-2 to TRBJ2-1; D call uncertain. This CDR3 contains 11 residues. V was clipped by 1 base and J by 13 bases, with 8 bases between them. Germline assignment: CDR1 LGHNA and CDR2 YNFKEQ. CDR3 residues: CASSQVGIQFF. The DNA for the CDR3 is TGTGCCAGCAGCCAAGTCGGTATCCAGTTCTTC.

The CDR3 protein is CASSLRGPRTDTQYF. The CDR3 bases are TGTGCCAGCAGCCTAAGGGGTCCCCGCACAGATACGCAGTATTTT. This chain joins TRBV27 and TRBJ2-3; D might be TRBD1 (5 bases). V lost 6 bases, J lost 1 base, and 14 bases lay in between. The length of the CDR3 is 15 residues. Germline values: CDR1 MNHEY, CDR2 SMNVEV (reference sequence).

The chain combines TRBV5-4 with TRBJ2-5, with TRBD2 as a possible D gene (7 bases). Trimming took 0 bases from V and 2 from J, leaving 23 bases between them. CDR1 and CDR2 (germline): SGHNT, YYREEE (reference sequence). The CDR3 runs 19 residues. The CDR3, as DNA: TGTGCCAGCAGCTTGGAGGGTCCGTGGGGGGGCTCTTCGCAAGAGACCCAGTACTTC. Translating it yields CASSLEGPWGGSSQETQYF.

The rearrangement joins TRBV2 to TRBJ1-4; perhaps TRBD1 as D (5 bases). CDR1 and CDR2 (germline): SNHLY, FYNNEI. The V end lost 5 bases, the J end lost 3 bases, and 10 bases lay between the germline ends. The CDR3 runs 14 residues. CDR3 protein: CASSIQGSNEKLFF. The CDR3 DNA reads as TGTGCCAGCAGTATCCAGGGCTCTAATGAAAAACTGTTTTTT.

V gene TRBV7-9 combines with J gene TRBJ2-1; no clear D. CDR1 and CDR2 from the germline V gene are SEHNR and FQNEAQ (reference sequence). Trimming shortened V by 1 base and J by 9 bases, and 7 bases separated the two germline ends. This CDR3 spans 12 amino acids. The CDR3 protein is CASSLGEPEQFF. CDR3 coding DNA: TGTGCCAGCAGCTTAGGAGAACCTGAGCAGTTCTTC. Drawing the rest from reference TRBV7-9 and TRBJ2-1, the complete variable domain is DTGVSQNPRHKITKRGQNVTFRCDPISEHNRLYWYRQTLGQGPEFLTYFQNEAQLEKSRLLSDRFSAERPKGSFSTLEIQRTEQGDSAMYLCASSLGEPEQFFGPGTRLTVL.

The chain is built from TRBV12-3 or TRBV12-4 and TRBJ1-4; 7 bases fit TRBD1. J lost 7 bases, V lost 5 bases, and 4 bases had no gene match. This CDR3 is built from 13 residues. CDR3 DNA sequence: TGTGCCAGCAGTCCGGGACAGACTGAAAAACTGTTTTTT. Protein sequence: CASSPGQTEKLFF.

This clone has a handful of counts. The V and J genes are TRBV24-1 and TRBJ2-5; D gene uncertain. This CDR3 is built from 17 residues. The germline CDR1 and CDR2 sequences are KGHDR and SFDVKD. V was cut by 3 bases and J by 5 bases, with 21 bases left in between. The CDR3 region is CATSDPPLNGPGETQYF. The CDR3 coding sequence is TGTGCCACCAGTGATCCCCCGCTGAACGGGCCTGGGGAGACCCAGTACTTC.

The gene calls are TRBV4-1 and TRBJ1-1; the D is unclear. The germline CDR1 and CDR2 sequences are MGHRA and YSYEKL. Trimming took off 5 bases at V and 0 bases at J, with 10 bases between the two ends. The CDR3 is made up of 14 amino acids. The CDR3 DNA is TGCGCCAGCAGCGCGGGTTACATGAACACTGAAGCTTTCTTT. It yields the protein CASSAGYMNTEAFF.

This clone was seen a handful of times. The chain employs TRBV6-7 and TRBJ1-4; D remains ambiguous. TRBV6-7 is placed among ORFs of uncertain function. This CDR3 comprises 17 residues. Deletions cut 7 bases from V and 5 bases from J, with 23 bases between. CDR3 coding DNA: TGTGCCAGCAAACCGAAAGGACGGGTCAACCTAAATGAAAAACTGTTTTTT. Its protein product is CASKPKGRVNLNEKLFF.

The rearrangement joins TRBV5-6 to TRBJ2-7; D not certain. The CDR3 loop spans 15 amino acids. Deletions cut 2 bases from V and 2 bases from J, with 14 bases between. CDR1 is SGHDT and CDR2 is YYEEEE in the germline V gene. DNA of the CDR3: TGTGCCAGCAGCTTTTTCAGTCGCGGTACCTACGAGCAGTACTTC. Translated: CASSFFSRGTYEQYF. The whole variable domain, remainder taken from reference TRBV5-6 and TRBJ2-7, is DAGVTQSPTHLIKTRGQQVTLRCSPKSGHDTVSWYQQALGQGPQFIFQYYEEEERQRGNFPDRFSGHQFPNYSSELNVNALLLGDSALYLCASSFFSRGTYEQYFGPGTRLTVT.

The rearrangement uses TRBV19 and TRBJ1-1; D unresolved. The CDR3 is made up of 13 amino acids. CDR1 is LNHDA and CDR2 is SQIVND in the germline V gene (reference sequence). The ends were cut back, 2 bases at V and 3 bases at J, with 7 bases in the middle. The CDR3 DNA reads TGTGCCAGTAGTATAAATAGGTACACTGAAGCTTTCTTT. Protein product: CASSINRYTEAFF. Filled out from reference TRBV19 and TRBJ1-1, the complete variable domain reads DGGITQSPKYLFRKEGQNVTLSCEQNLNHDAMYWYRQDPGQGLRLIYYSQIVNDFQKGDIAEGYSVSREKKESFPLTVTSAQKNPTAFYLCASSINRYTEAFFGQGTRLTVV.

The V call is TRBV1, the J call TRBJ2-3. TRBV1 is a listed pseudogene. This CDR3 comprises 14 residues. Here the CDR3 reads CTSSRGPRPDTQYF. CDR3 in DNA: TGCACCAGCAGCCGGGGACCGCGCCCGGATACGCAGTATTTT.

This clone has just one count. V gene TRBV4-1 combines with J gene TRBJ1-3; D remains ambiguous. The V gene lost 5 bases and the J gene lost 4 bases, with 3 bases spanning the gap. The CDR3 has 11 residues. Germline-derived CDR1 and CDR2 are MGHRA and YSYEKL. CDR3: CASSAGNTIYF. CDR3 coding DNA: TGCGCCAGCAGCGCGGGAAACACCATATATTTT.

The chain has TRBV27 and TRBJ2-1; D gene unclear. The V end lost 3 bases, the J end lost 2 bases, and 11 bases lay between the germline ends. In germline, CDR1 is MNHEY, CDR2 SMNVEV (reference sequence). The CDR3 is 15 residues long. This CDR3 reads CASSLGDPTYNEQFF. The DNA for the CDR3 is TGTGCCAGCAGTTTGGGCGACCCCACCTACAATGAGCAGTTCTTC.

The chain joins TRBV6-5 to TRBJ1-3, with D uncertain. V gave up 6 bases and J gave up 0 bases, with 12 bases separating them. Per the germline V gene, CDR1 is MNHEY and CDR2 is SVGAGI. The length of the CDR3 is 15 residues. In DNA, the CDR3 is TGTGCCAGCAGGGCGGACGGTATCTCTGGAAACACCATATATTTT. It is translated as CASRADGISGNTIYF.

In DNA form, the CDR3 reads TGTGCCAGCAGCGGCCGCCCGGGACGGTTAAACACTGAAGCTTTCTTT. This translates into CASSGRPGRLNTEAFF. The V gene is TRBV5-5, the J gene TRBJ1-1; the D gene is possibly TRBD1 (5 bases). The V and J ends lost 4 bases and 2 bases respectively, with 18 bases between them. Germline CDR1 and CDR2: SGHKS and YYEKEE (reference sequence). This CDR3 region has 16 residues.

This chain links TRBV28 with TRBJ2-7; D may match TRBD1 or TRBD2 (6 bases each). The CDR3 runs to 12 residues. In germline, CDR1 is MDHEN, CDR2 SYDVKM. V was shortened by 3 bases and J by 9 bases, with 12 bases between the two germline ends. CDR3 nucleotide sequence: TGTGCCAGCAGTTTTACAGGAGGGGGGCAGTACTTC. Its translation: CASSFTGGGQYF.

The genes are TRBV7-2 and TRBJ2-5, with 9 positions matching TRBD2. The germline V gene has CDR1 SGHTA and CDR2 FQGNSA. The CDR3 covers 15 residues. V was clipped by 5 bases and J by 4 bases; unmatched bases: 8. CDR3 sequence: CASSAQRGVGETQYF. The CDR3 DNA sequence: TGTGCCAGCAGCGCCCAGCGGGGGGTGGGAGAGACCCAGTACTTC. The full variable domain, completed using reference TRBV7-2 and TRBJ2-5, is GAGVSQSPSNKVTEKGKDVELRCDPISGHTALYWYRQSLGQGLEFLIYFQGNSAPDKSGLPSDRFSAERTGGSVSTLTIQRTQQEDSAVYLCASSAQRGVGETQYFGPGTRLLVL.

This chain joins TRBV4-3 and TRBJ2-6; D possibly uses TRBD1 or TRBD2 (6 bases each). The germline gives CDR1 LGHNA, CDR2 YSLEER. Trimming left V 1 base short and J 0 bases short, with 10 bases between. This CDR3 is built from 17 residues. The CDR3 sequence: CASSQVGGHSGANVLTF. The CDR3 DNA reads TGCGCCAGCAGCCAAGTTGGGGGGCACTCTGGGGCCAACGTCCTGACTTTC.